Below are 5 T cell receptor beta chains sequenced from a single sample in a study of blood T cell repertoires in COVID-19. Repertoires were generated with immunoSEQ multiplex PCR, while TCRdb's copy carries only in-frame clones and drops some. The repertoire includes roughly 140,000 clones, about 91% of them detected once, and around a quarter sits in the top ten. The sample comprised peripheral blood. The receptors were gathered from a human donor in a cohort sampled during active COVID-19.

This clone has ten or more counts. This chain connects TRBV25-1 to TRBJ1-2; D is perhaps TRBD1 (6 bases). The V gene lost 7 bases and the J gene lost 4 bases, with 16 bases spanning the gap. The CDR3 is 14 residues long. CDR1 is MGHDK, CDR2 SYGVNS, per germline. The CDR3 spells CASTPRGGSYGYTF. CDR3 DNA: TGTGCCAGCACCCCGCGGGGGGGCAGCTATGGCTACACCTTC.

V is TRBV6-1 and J is TRBJ1-5; D gene unclear. CDR1 and CDR2 from the germline V gene are MNHNS and SASEGT. The ends were cut back, 2 bases at V and 5 bases at J, with 7 bases in the middle. The CDR3 has 13 amino acids. The CDR3 DNA reads as TGTGCCAGCAGTGAATACACGTATCAGCCCCAGCATTTT. Its protein is CASSEYTYQPQHF.

This chain joins TRBV19 and TRBJ1-2, with D possibly TRBD1 on 5 matching bases. The length of the CDR3 is 16 residues. The germline V gene encodes CDR1 LNHDA and CDR2 SQIVND (reference sequence). The ends were cut back, 6 bases at V and 2 bases at J, with 19 bases in the middle. CDR3 in amino acids: CASRITSTVRNYGYTF. In DNA, the CDR3 is TGTGCCAGTAGGATAACGTCGACAGTCAGAAACTATGGCTACACCTTC.

The chain employs TRBV11-2 and TRBJ2-7, with D perhaps TRBD1 (5 bases). The CDR3 loop spans 14 amino acids. The germline V and J ends were trimmed by 2 bases and 2 bases, with 10 bases remaining between them. Germline V CDR1 and CDR2: SGHAT, FQNNGV. CDR3 sequence (DNA): TGTGCCAGCAGCTTAATAGGGGATACCTACGAGCAGTACTTC. This encodes CASSLIGDTYEQYF.

This sequence joins TRBV29-1 and TRBJ1-1; no clear D. Trimming shortened V by 7 bases and J by 1 base, and 13 bases separated the two germline ends. This CDR3 has 13 residues. Per the germline V gene, CDR1 is SQVTM and CDR2 is ANQGSEA. The CDR3 is CSGLIGQNTEAFF. CDR3 in DNA: TGCAGCGGACTAATAGGTCAGAACACTGAAGCTTTCTTT.